This is a list of T cell receptor beta chains from one sample in a study of blood T cell repertoires in COVID-19. Sequencing was performed with immunoSEQ multiplex PCR; in TCRdb, only in-frame clones are kept and a portion is missing. The sample lists about 99,000 clones; around 85% were seen once. Sequencing used peripheral blood. The receptor source for this set is a woman of 80 years or more with active or convalescent COVID-19. Each CDR3 is given with its conserved first and last residue.

CASSLGLGRGEKLFF,TRBV11-2,15,TRBJ1-4
CASSSGTGWVGGYTF,TRBV5-1,15,TRBJ1-2
CASSQTWGGHGYTF,TRBV5-4,14,TRBJ1-2
CASSLDRDNSPLHF,TRBV18,14,TRBJ1-6
CASSFRGQLNTEAFF,TRBV5-8,15,TRBJ1-1
CASSLTSGRFTGDEKLFF,TRBV7-9,18,TRBJ1-4
CASSPFSLIRDRDEKLFF,TRBV28,18,TRBJ1-4
CATEPGGSTDTQYF,TRBV15,14,TRBJ2-3
CASSLSGFTYEQYF,TRBV7-2,14,TRBJ2-7
CASSRDRQETQYF,TRBV2,13,TRBJ2-5
CATSRSQGADGYTF,TRBV15,14,TRBJ1-2
CASSLFPQQDNEAFF,TRBV5-1,15,TRBJ1-1
CASSRTGGGNTIYF,TRBV5-1,14,TRBJ1-3
CAISEGGPASSGFYEQYF,TRBV10-3,18,TRBJ2-7
CASSRLQVYEQYF,TRBV2,13,TRBJ2-7
CASSRQGTDSPLHF,TRBV18,14,TRBJ1-6
CASSLVPRGHDGYTF,TRBV7-9,15,TRBJ1-2
CASSSGQIHEQFF,TRBV28,13,TRBJ2-1
CASSLKDRSEAFF,TRBV27,13,TRBJ1-1
CASSHNDRLNTEAFF,TRBV3-1/TRBV3-2,15,TRBJ1-1
CASSPEGGRAQYF,TRBV28,13,TRBJ2-3
CATSDSGTGVYNEQFF,TRBV24-1,16,TRBJ2-1
CASSYRTGDQPQHF,TRBV5-4,14,TRBJ1-5
CASSDGEREFRNTQYF,TRBV6-1,16,TRBJ2-3
CASTTIGQGGTEAFF,TRBV28,15,TRBJ1-1
CASSYRQKTQGHEQFF,TRBV6-5,16,TRBJ2-1
CASSQTGSNQPQHF,TRBV7-9,14,TRBJ1-5
CASSRYFKDTHSNQPQHF,TRBV10-1,18,TRBJ1-5
CASGEDRVDYGYTF,TRBV2,14,TRBJ1-2
CASETGINYGYTF,TRBV28,13,TRBJ1-2
CASSLGKTEYEQYF,TRBV5-1,14,TRBJ2-7
CASSVRSLGQFNQPQHF,TRBV2,17,TRBJ1-5
CASSQEMGQGDTEAFF,TRBV4-3,16,TRBJ1-1
CASSFSGVDQYF,TRBV11-2,12,TRBJ2-5
CASSLGGTTEAFF,TRBV5-1,13,TRBJ1-1
CASSPSVLGLAGTQFF,TRBV19,16,TRBJ2-1
CASSFGPDRGRQPQHF,TRBV7-9,16,TRBJ1-5
CASSQAQTGFSF,TRBV3-1/TRBV3-2,12,TRBJ1-2
CASSPVQGIGVSTEAFF,TRBV7-2,17,TRBJ1-1
CASSVNNQPQHF,TRBV28,12,TRBJ1-5
CASSPNGGTGTDTQYF,TRBV18,16,TRBJ2-3
CASSSRTGLNTEAFF,TRBV7-9,15,TRBJ1-1
CSASSSVGSQATFSPLHF,TRBV20-1,18,TRBJ1-6
CASSPSGGRGSQPQHF,TRBV28,16,TRBJ1-5